The source of this T cell receptor (beta chain) is a study of shared clonotypes between healthy human individuals. General observations from the study: A reduction in generation probabilities was seen for non-shared clonotypes relative to those shared by all four donors.

CD45RO-negative cells were positively selected for CCR7, leaving out terminally differentiated effector memory CD45RA+ cells. The study drew its donors from healthy HIV-negative adults without recent acute infections or vaccinations. Profiling relied on immunoSEQ multiplex PCR, and the TCRdb table lists in-frame clones only, not all of them. The table shows roughly 770,000 clones, with roughly 96% occurring only once. V shed 6 bases and J 4 bases; nucleotides not matched to a gene: 13. The germline V gene has CDR1 SEHNR and CDR2 FQNEAQ (reference sequence). This CDR3 contains 16 residues. On this clone itself: Antigen: not known.

The specimen was naive CD8+ T cells sorted from blood. This TCR came from a man aged 25-40 years in good health. The chain uses TRBV7-9 and TRBJ2-7, with 9 bases fitting TRBD1. Here the CDR3 DNA reads TGTGCCAGCAGTCTCATGCCGGGACAGGGCAGATACGAGCAGTACTTC. Protein sequence: CASSLMPGQGRYEQYF.